What follows are 16 T cell receptor beta chains derived from one specimen sequenced in a study of vaccination and CD4 T cells after COVID-19. With the Oncomine TCR Beta short-read assay, DNA from cultured CD4+ T cells was sequenced. TCRdb re-analysed the PCR reads in MiXCR, keeping a single row per CDR3 protein. The sample lists roughly 21,000 distinct CDR3 sequences, approximately 67% occurring once. These receptors are not linked to any known antigen. Described treatment: 10-day PBMC culture with coronavirus spike peptide pools or control peptides (ViraFEST assay). This sample comprised CD4+ T cells from blood, cultured in vitro, obtained before SARS-CoV-2 vaccination. These receptor sequences come from a human donor who received a COVID-19 vaccine.

This clonotype has just a few counts. This chain joins TRBV24-1 and TRBJ1-1; 7 bases fit TRBD1. The trim removed 2 bases at V and 2 bases at J, leaving 4 bases unmatched. This CDR3 has 15 residues. Germline V lookup: CDR1 KGHDR, CDR2 SFDVKD. The CDR3 loop is CATSDSTGANTEAFF. The CDR3 nucleotides are TGTGCCACCAGTGATTCTACAGGGGCTAACACTGAAGCTTTCTTT.

The genes are TRBV7-2 and TRBJ1-5; possible D gene TRBD1, 5 bases. This CDR3 contains 15 residues. The germline CDR1 and CDR2 sequences are SGHTA and FQGNSA. Trimming took off 1 base at V and 6 bases at J, with 13 bases between the two ends. CDR3 amino acids: CASSLVVGVAQPQHF. The DNA of the CDR3 is TGTGCCAGCAGCTTAGTAGTGGGGGTGGCTCAGCCCCAGCATTTT.

The count of this clonotype is one. The genes are TRBV6-1 and TRBJ1-6; 8 nucleotides align to TRBD1. Per germline, CDR1 MNHNS and CDR2 SASEGT. CDR3 length equals 17 residues. J was trimmed by 9 bases and V by 5 bases; bases with no gene match: 15. The CDR3, as DNA: TGTGCCAGCAGTAATCGGGGCAGGGGGCCGTTAAGTTCACCCCTCCACTTT. This translates into CASSNRGRGPLSSPLHF.

V usage is TRBV20-1 and J usage is TRBJ2-5; D is undetermined. The CDR3 contains 13 residues. The germline CDR1 and CDR2 sequences are DFQATT and SNEGSKA (reference sequence). The V end was cut by 6 bases, the J end by 2 bases, with 13 bases between. The DNA for the CDR3 is TGCAGTGCCGGTTTCGGTATGCAAGAGACCCAGTACTTC. Translating gives CSAGFGMQETQYF.

V is TRBV6-5 and J is TRBJ1-3; weak D call: TRBD1 (5 bases). The V and J ends lost 1 base and 0 bases respectively, with 7 bases between them. The V gene's germline CDR1 is MNHEY and CDR2 SVGAGI. This CDR3 is built from 15 residues. The CDR3 here is CASSYWGSSGNTIYF. The DNA of the CDR3 is TGTGCCAGCAGTTACTGGGGCAGCTCTGGAAACACCATATATTTT.

This clonotype was picked up one time. The V gene is TRBV24-1, the J gene TRBJ1-2; no reliable D call. Germline V gives CDR1 KGHDR, CDR2 SFDVKD. CDR3 size: 13 residues. Trimming pared 5 bases from V and 2 bases from J, leaving 8 bases between. CDR3 nucleotides: TGTGCCACCAGTGGACTGCAGAACTATGGCTACACCTTC. This sequence encodes CATSGLQNYGYTF.

CDR3 coding DNA: TGCAGTGCTACCGGGATGTCTAGCGGTAACACTTACGATACGCAGTATTTT. This sequence encodes CSATGMSSGNTYDTQYF. The V gene is TRBV20-1, the J gene TRBJ2-3; 7 positions match TRBD2. Germline CDR1 reads DFQATT; CDR2 reads SNEGSKA (reference sequence). V trimming: 4 bases; J trimming: 6 bases; junction bases outside the gene matches: 19. This CDR3 spans 17 amino acids.

The gene calls are TRBV24-1 and TRBJ2-5, with D perhaps TRBD2 (6 bases). The CDR3 has 15 amino acids. Germline-derived CDR1 and CDR2 are KGHDR and SFDVKD. V was shortened by 3 bases and J by 4 bases, with 14 bases between the two germline ends. CDR3 amino acids: CATSDTAGSGETQYF. Written as DNA, the CDR3 is TGTGCCACCAGTGATACTGCGGGTAGCGGAGAGACCCAGTACTTC.

The J gene is TRBJ1-2, the V gene TRBV2; possibly TRBD1 for D (5 bases). V was trimmed by 4 bases and J by 7 bases, leaving 10 bases between them. Per germline, CDR1 SNHLY and CDR2 FYNNEI. There are 12 residues in the CDR3. The CDR3 reads CASSVQGAGYTF. The CDR3 DNA reads as TGTGCCAGCAGTGTGCAGGGTGCTGGCTACACCTTC. Together with reference TRBV2 and TRBJ1-2, the CDR3 gives the full variable domain: EPEVTQTPSHQVTQMGQEVILRCVPISNHLYFYWYRQILGQKVEFLVSFYNNEISEKSEIFDDQFSVERPDGSNFTLKIRSTKLEDSAMYFCASSVQGAGYTFGSGTRLTVV.

V is TRBV6-1 and J is TRBJ2-5; 7 nucleotides match TRBD1. This CDR3 is built from 14 residues. CDR1 is MNHNS, CDR2 SASEGT, per germline. V dropped 4 bases and J dropped 1; count of bases not matched to a gene: 3. The CDR3 here is CASSAGTVQETQYF. The CDR3 DNA sequence: TGTGCCAGCAGTGCCGGGACAGTCCAAGAGACCCAGTACTTC.

This clonotype has more than one count but fewer than ten. The chain carries TRBV12-3 or TRBV12-4 and TRBJ2-5; 7 bases fit TRBD1. The CDR3 consists of 13 residues. With V trimmed by 6 bases and J by 1 base, 2 bases remained unmatched. The CDR3 DNA follows: TGTGCCAGCAGGAGGGACAGCCAAGAGACCCAGTACTTC. Its protein product is CASRRDSQETQYF.

The rearrangement links TRBV24-1 to TRBJ2-2; 10 nucleotides align to TRBD2. V shed 2 bases, J shed 5 bases, and the junction held 4 bases outside the gene matches. This CDR3 contains 16 residues. CDR1 is KGHDR, CDR2 SFDVKD, per germline. The CDR3: CATSDSGTSATGELFF. CDR3 bases: TGTGCCACCAGTGATTCCGGGACTAGCGCGACCGGGGAGCTGTTTTTT.

The table lists this clonotype with a few counts. J is TRBJ1-4 and V is TRBV27, with 10 positions matching TRBD1. Trimming at V came to 5 bases and at J to 7 bases, leaving 4 bases not matched to a gene. This CDR3 is built from 14 residues. From germline, CDR1 is MNHEY and CDR2 SMNVEV (reference sequence). CDR3 sequence: CASSLDRGGEKLFF. The CDR3 nucleotides are TGTGCCAGCAGTCTGGACAGGGGGGGTGAAAAACTGTTTTTT.

The CDR3 DNA reads as TGCAGTGCCGATGGTTTAGCGGGGGGACAAGAGACCCAGTACTTC. Its translation: CSADGLAGGQETQYF. This chain joins TRBV20-1 and TRBJ2-5; 10 bases agree with TRBD2. The CDR3 runs 15 residues. The ends lost 6 bases at V and 2 bases at J; junction bases unmatched: 9. Germline V gene data show CDR1 as DFQATT and CDR2 as SNEGSKA (reference sequence).

The chain carries TRBV6-1 and TRBJ2-7; perhaps TRBD2 as D (5 bases). Trimming took 7 bases from V and 0 from J, leaving 13 bases between them. The CDR3 spans 14 residues. CDR1 and CDR2 (germline): MNHNS, SASEGT. The CDR3 loop is CASTGSGVSYEQYF. In DNA form, the CDR3 reads TGTGCCAGCACAGGATCCGGGGTCTCCTACGAGCAGTACTTC.

The J gene is TRBJ2-6, the V gene TRBV6-2 or TRBV6-3; D is undetermined. The CDR3 length is 15 residues. Germline values: CDR1 MNHEY, CDR2 SVGEGT. Trimming took 5 bases from V and 0 from J, leaving 8 bases between them. The CDR3 loop reads CASSRAFSGANVLTF. CDR3 in DNA: TGTGCCAGCAGTAGGGCATTCTCTGGGGCCAACGTCCTGACTTTC.